This T cell receptor (beta chain) came from a study of PD-L1 blockade in urothelial cancer. Study-level information: Most of the 29 patients were males with bladder-origin urothelial cancer.

Study observations and caveats: Clonality of blood TCR below the median before treatment predicted better survival. Tumor-associated clones in the blood of durable-benefit patients grew more at 3 weeks.

Described time point: pretreatment peripheral blood. Regarding this clone: What it recognizes is unknown.

The CDR3 length is 15 residues. The V and J ends lost 5 bases and 3 bases respectively, with 14 bases between them. The germline CDR1 and CDR2 sequences are MNHEY and SMNVEV (reference sequence). The method was immunoSEQ multiplex PCR; TCRdb's version includes in-frame clones alone and lacks a portion of them. The data show some 56,000 clones, more than 80% seen once. The sequencing used PBMCs, collected around atezolizumab (anti-PD-L1) treatment. The sequence derives from a man aged 50 to 59 with urothelial cancer. The chain joins TRBV27 to TRBJ1-5; D is undetermined. The CDR3 DNA sequence: TGTGCCAGCAGTCGTGTTGGCTTTCCCAATCAGCCCCAGCATTTT. This sequence encodes CASSRVGFPNQPQHF.